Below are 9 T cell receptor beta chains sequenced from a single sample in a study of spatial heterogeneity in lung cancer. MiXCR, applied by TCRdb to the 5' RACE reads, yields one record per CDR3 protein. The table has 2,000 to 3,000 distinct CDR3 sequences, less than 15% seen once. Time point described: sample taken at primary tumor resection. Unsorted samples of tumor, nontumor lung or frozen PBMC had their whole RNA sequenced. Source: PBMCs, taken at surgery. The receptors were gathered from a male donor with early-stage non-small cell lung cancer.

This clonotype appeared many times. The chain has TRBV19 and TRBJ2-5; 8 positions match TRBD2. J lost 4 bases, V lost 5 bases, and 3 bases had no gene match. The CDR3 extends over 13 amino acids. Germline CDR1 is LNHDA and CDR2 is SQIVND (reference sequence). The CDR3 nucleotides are TGTGCCAGTAGTCGGGGGGGGTCAGAGACCCAGTACTTC. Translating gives CASSRGGSETQYF.

The CDR3 here is CASSYPPLITEAFF. The CDR3 DNA follows: TGTGCCAGCAGTTACCCCCCTCTGATCACTGAAGCTTTCTTT. The V gene is TRBV6-2 or TRBV6-3, the J gene TRBJ1-1; the D is unclear. The CDR3 contains 14 residues. V lost 2 bases, J lost 4 bases, and 11 bases lay in between. The V gene's germline CDR1 is MNHEY and CDR2 SVGEGT.

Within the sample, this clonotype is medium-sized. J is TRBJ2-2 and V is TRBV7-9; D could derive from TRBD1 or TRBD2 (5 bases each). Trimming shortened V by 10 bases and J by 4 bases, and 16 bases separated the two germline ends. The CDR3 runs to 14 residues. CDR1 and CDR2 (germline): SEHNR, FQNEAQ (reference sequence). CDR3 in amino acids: CATGDLGGTGELFF. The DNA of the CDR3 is TGTGCCACTGGGGACCTCGGTGGCACCGGGGAGCTGTTTTTT.

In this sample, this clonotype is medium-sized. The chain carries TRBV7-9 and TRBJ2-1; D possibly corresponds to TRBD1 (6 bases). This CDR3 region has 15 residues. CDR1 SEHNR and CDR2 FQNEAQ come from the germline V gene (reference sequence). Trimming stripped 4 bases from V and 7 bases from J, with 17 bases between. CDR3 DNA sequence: TGTGCCAGCAGCTCCCCGCACAGGGTACTTAATGAGCAGTTCTTC. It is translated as CASSSPHRVLNEQFF.

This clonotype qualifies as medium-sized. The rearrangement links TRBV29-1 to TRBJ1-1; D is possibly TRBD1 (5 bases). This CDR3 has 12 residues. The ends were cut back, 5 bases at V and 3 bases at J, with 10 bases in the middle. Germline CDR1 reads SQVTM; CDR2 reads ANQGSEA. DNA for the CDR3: TGCAGCGTTTGGGGGGAGGACACTGAAGCTTTCTTT. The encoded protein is CSVWGEDTEAFF.

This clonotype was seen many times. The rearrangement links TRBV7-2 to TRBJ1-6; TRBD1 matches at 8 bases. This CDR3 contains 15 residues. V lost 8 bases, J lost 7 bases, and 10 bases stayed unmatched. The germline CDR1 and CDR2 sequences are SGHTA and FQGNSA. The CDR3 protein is CASDPGGNWNSPLHF. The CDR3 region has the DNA TGTGCCAGCGATCCAGGGGGCAACTGGAATTCACCCCTCCACTTT.

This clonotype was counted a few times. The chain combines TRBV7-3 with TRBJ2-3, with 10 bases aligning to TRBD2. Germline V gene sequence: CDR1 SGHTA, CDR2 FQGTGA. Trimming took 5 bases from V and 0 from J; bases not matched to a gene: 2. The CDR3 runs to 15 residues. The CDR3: CASSRLAGSTDTQYF. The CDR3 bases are TGTGCCAGCAGCCGACTAGCGGGTAGCACAGATACGCAGTATTTT.

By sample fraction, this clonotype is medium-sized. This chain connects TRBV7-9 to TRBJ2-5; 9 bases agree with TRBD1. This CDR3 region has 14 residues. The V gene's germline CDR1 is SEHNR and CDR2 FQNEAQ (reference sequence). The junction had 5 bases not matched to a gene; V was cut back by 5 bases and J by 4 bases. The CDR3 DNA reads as TGTGCCAGCAGCCCTAGACAGGGGGTAGAGACCCAGTACTTC. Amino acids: CASSPRQGVETQYF.

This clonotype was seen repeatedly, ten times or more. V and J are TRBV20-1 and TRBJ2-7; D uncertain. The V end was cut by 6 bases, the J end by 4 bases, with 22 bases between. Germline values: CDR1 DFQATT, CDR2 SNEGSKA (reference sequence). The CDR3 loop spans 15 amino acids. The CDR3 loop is CSAKNSRGAGYEQYF. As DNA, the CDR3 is TGCAGTGCGAAGAATAGCCGTGGAGCCGGGTACGAGCAGTACTTC.